A selection of T cell receptor beta chains follows, all from one sample in a study of post-analysis software for immune sequencing data. TCRdb reanalysed the PCR reads using MiXCR and keeps one entry per CDR3 protein. The sample records hundreds of thousands of distinct CDR3 sequences, roughly 27% being singletons. Sequenced input: blood. These receptors all stem from a girl aged 10 to 17 with multiple sclerosis. Both conserved end residues are part of each CDR3. The order of the fields is D gene, J gene, V gene, clone size, CDR3 length, CDR3 DNA, CDR3 protein. The D gene is left open where the match is weak. Clone size is shown for a subset of rows, as once, few, many or a class of expanded clone.

TRBD1	TRBJ2-7	TRBV10-3	few	14	TGTGCCATCAGTATAGACAGGGGACCCTACGAGCAGTACTTC	CAISIDRGPYEQYF
.	TRBJ2-1	TRBV20-1	few	14	TGCAGTGCTAGGTTTGTTCGGAGCTACAATGAGCAGTTCTTC	CSARFVRSYNEQFF
TRBD1	TRBJ1-4	TRBV20-1	.	14	TGCAGTGCTAGAGCCACAGGGGAAAGAAGGGTACTGTTTTTT	CSARATGERRVLFF
.	TRBJ2-2	TRBV28	few	15	TGTGCCAGCAGTCTTGCCCAGATAAACACCGGGGAGCTGTTTTTT	CASSLAQINTGELFF
TRBD1	TRBJ2-7	TRBV5-6	.	16	TGTGCCAGCAGCACGAAACCGGGACAGGGCTCCTTCTCGCAGTACTTC	CASSTKPGQGSFSQYF
TRBD2	TRBJ2-3	TRBV29-1	few	20	TGCAGCGTTGACGTAGGGACTAGTTCTATGTGGACCTTGAGGGGAGATACGCAGTATTTT	CSVDVGTSSMWTLRGDTQYF
TRBD1	TRBJ2-3	TRBV11-2	.	18	TGTGCCAGCAGCACGAGACGGACAGGGACGGACAGCACAGATACGCAGTATTTT	CASSTRRTGTDSTDTQYF
TRBD1	TRBJ2-1	TRBV7-9	.	16	TGTGCCAGCAGCCTAGCCGGGACAGGGTATCGCAATGAGCAGTTCTTC	CASSLAGTGYRNEQFF
.	TRBJ1-1	TRBV3-1	once	15	TGTGCCAGCAGCCCGCGTGAGGCCCGAGGGGCTGAAGCTTTCTTT	CASSPREARGAEAFF
.	TRBJ1-4	TRBV6-2/TRBV6-3	.	15	TGTGCCAGCAGAAGAGACCCAGGGACATCCGAAAAACTGTTTTTT	CASRRDPGTSEKLFF
TRBD2	TRBJ2-7	TRBV20-1	few	14	TGCAGTGCTAGAGGAGGACTAGCGGGAGCTGAGCAGTACTTC	CSARGGLAGAEQYF
TRBD1	TRBJ1-2	TRBV29-1	.	14	TGCAGCGCCAGCCGGGACAGGGCAGGGGGTGGCTACACCTTC	CSASRDRAGGGYTF
.	TRBJ2-7	TRBV20-1	.	12	TGCAGTGCTGATCGGACTATGCGGGAGCAGTACTTC	CSADRTMREQYF
TRBD2	TRBJ2-5	TRBV20-1	few	17	TGCAGTGCTAGATCGGGGGGCCGCGGGAGGGCTTCAGAGACCCAGTACTTC	CSARSGGRGRASETQYF
.	TRBJ2-3	TRBV20-1	few	11	TGCAGTGTTCTTATATCAGATACGCAGTATTTT	CSVLISDTQYF
.	TRBJ2-5	TRBV7-9	few	17	TGTGCCAGCAGCTTAGGGTTGGGGGGCCAAAGCCAAGAGACCCAGTACTTC	CASSLGLGGQSQETQYF
.	TRBJ2-5	TRBV9	.	15	TGTGCCAGCAGCGTAGAGACAGCTACCCAAGAGACCCAGTACTTC	CASSVETATQETQYF
.	TRBJ1-1	TRBV10-3	once	14	TGTGCCATCAGTGCTTCAGGGAGGAACACTGAAGCTTTCTTT	CAISASGRNTEAFF
.	TRBJ2-7	TRBV6-1	.	15	TGTGCCAGCAGTGAAGCTCTAGACAGACCCTACGAGCAGTACTTC	CASSEALDRPYEQYF
.	TRBJ1-5	TRBV20-1	.	16	TGCAGTGCCACCCATCCCGGCGGGCAGTCCAATCAGCCCCAGCATTTT	CSATHPGGQSNQPQHF
.	TRBJ1-4	TRBV5-1	.	15	TGCGCCAGCAGCTTAGGCAGCTATAGCAATGAAAAACTGTTTTTT	CASSLGSYSNEKLFF
.	TRBJ1-1	TRBV4-1	.	14	TGCGCCAGCAGCCACCCTACTACGGACACTGAAGCTTTCTTT	CASSHPTTDTEAFF
.	TRBJ2-1	TRBV4-2	few	16	TGTGCCAGCAGCCAAGTAAATATGTGGGACGACAATGAGCAGTTCTTC	CASSQVNMWDDNEQFF
.	TRBJ2-7	TRBV20-1	few	14	TGCAGTGCTAGAGATGGGTCCGACACCGGCGAGCAGTACTTC	CSARDGSDTGEQYF
.	TRBJ2-2	TRBV10-3	.	13	TGTGCCACCACAGGGTCGAACACCGGGGAGCTGTTTTTT	CATTGSNTGELFF
.	TRBJ2-4	TRBV7-8	few	16	TGTGCCAGCAGCCCTTATAGGTCACCAAGGGGAAACATTCAGTACTTC	CASSPYRSPRGNIQYF
TRBD2	TRBJ2-1	TRBV12-3/TRBV12-4	many	13	TGTGCCAGCGGGACTAGCGGGACCAATGAGCAGTTCTTC	CASGTSGTNEQFF
.	TRBJ1-1	TRBV9	few	14	TGTGCCAGCAGCTTCACGGGGCAAGGCTATGAAGCTTTCTTT	CASSFTGQGYEAFF
TRBD1	TRBJ2-7	TRBV6-2/TRBV6-3	few	15	TGTGCCAGCAGTTACTCTGGGACAGAGATCTACGAGCAGTACTTC	CASSYSGTEIYEQYF
.	TRBJ1-2	TRBV5-5	few	14	TGTGCCAGCAGCTTGGTACAGTGGGGCGGCCGCTACACCTTC	CASSLVQWGGRYTF
.	TRBJ2-2	TRBV6-5	.	11	TGTGCCAGCAGTAAGACCGGGGAGCTGTTTTTT	CASSKTGELFF
.	TRBJ2-3	TRBV4-1	.	15	TGCGCCAGCAGCCAACAACTCTTGAGCACAGATACGCAGTATTTT	CASSQQLLSTDTQYF
.	TRBJ1-5	TRBV27	few	13	TGTGCCAGCAGTTGGGGTGGGGATCAGCCCCAGCATTTT	CASSWGGDQPQHF
TRBD1	TRBJ2-7	TRBV29-1	many	13	TGCAGCGCCGAAGGGGGCGCCAGCAACGAGCAGTACTTC	CSAEGGASNEQYF
.	TRBJ2-3	TRBV7-2	many	15	TGTGCCAGCAGCTTAGACGGGCGGGAAGCAGATACGCAGTATTTT	CASSLDGREADTQYF
.	TRBJ1-2	TRBV4-1	.	13	TGCGCCAGCAGCCAGTCCTTGGGCTATGGCTACACCTTC	CASSQSLGYGYTF
TRBD2	TRBJ2-3	TRBV7-2	.	15	TGTGCCAGCAATCGTGCTAGCGGGTTCGCAGATACGCAGTATTTT	CASNRASGFADTQYF